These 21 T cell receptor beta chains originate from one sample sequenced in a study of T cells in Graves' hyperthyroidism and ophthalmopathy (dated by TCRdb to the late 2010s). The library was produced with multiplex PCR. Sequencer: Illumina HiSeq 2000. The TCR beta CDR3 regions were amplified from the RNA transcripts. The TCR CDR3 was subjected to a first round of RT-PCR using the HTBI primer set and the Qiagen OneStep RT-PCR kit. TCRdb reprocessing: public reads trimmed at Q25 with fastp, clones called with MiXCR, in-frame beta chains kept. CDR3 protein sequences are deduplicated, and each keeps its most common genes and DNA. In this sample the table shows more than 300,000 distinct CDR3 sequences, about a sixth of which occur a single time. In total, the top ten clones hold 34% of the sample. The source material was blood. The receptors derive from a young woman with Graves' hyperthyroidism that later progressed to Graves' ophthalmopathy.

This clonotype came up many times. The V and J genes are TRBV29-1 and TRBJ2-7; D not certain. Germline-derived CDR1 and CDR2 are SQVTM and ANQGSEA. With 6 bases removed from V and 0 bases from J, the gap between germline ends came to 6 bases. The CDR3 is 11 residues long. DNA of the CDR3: TGCAGCGTCCGCAGCTCCTACGAGCAGTACTTC. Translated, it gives CSVRSSYEQYF.

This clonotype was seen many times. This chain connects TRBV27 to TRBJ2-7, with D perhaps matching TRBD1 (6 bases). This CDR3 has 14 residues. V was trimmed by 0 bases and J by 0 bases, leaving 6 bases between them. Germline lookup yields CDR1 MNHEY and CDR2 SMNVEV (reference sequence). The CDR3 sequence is CASSLSGGSYEQYF. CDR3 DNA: TGTGCCAGCAGTTTATCAGGGGGCTCCTACGAGCAGTACTTC.

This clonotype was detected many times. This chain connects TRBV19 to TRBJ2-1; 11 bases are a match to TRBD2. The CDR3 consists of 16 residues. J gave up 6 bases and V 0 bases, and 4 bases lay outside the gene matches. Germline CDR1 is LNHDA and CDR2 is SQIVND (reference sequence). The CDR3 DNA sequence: TGTGCCAGTAGTATAGAGGTAACTAGCGGGAGCAATGAGCAGTTCTTC. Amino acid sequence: CASSIEVTSGSNEQFF.

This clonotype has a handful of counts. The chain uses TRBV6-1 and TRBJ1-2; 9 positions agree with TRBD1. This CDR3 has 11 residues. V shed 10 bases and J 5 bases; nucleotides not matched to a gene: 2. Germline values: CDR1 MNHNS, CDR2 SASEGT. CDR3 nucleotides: TGTGCCACCGGACAGGGGTATGGCTACACCTTC. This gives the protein CATGQGYGYTF.

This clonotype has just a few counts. DNA for the CDR3: TGTGCCAGCAGCGTCCAGGGTAACACTGAAGCTTTCTTT. This gives the protein CASSVQGNTEAFF. The genes are TRBV9 and TRBJ1-1; possibly TRBD1 for D (5 bases). This CDR3 is built from 13 residues. From germline, CDR1 is SGDLS and CDR2 YYNGEE. V was cut by 2 bases and J by 2 bases, with 7 bases left in between.

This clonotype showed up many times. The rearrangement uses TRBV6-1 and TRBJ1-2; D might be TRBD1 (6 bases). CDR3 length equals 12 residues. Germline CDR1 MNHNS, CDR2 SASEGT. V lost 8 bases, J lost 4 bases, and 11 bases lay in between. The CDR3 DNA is TGTGCCAGCGGACAGCGACTCTATGGCTACACCTTC. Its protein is CASGQRLYGYTF.

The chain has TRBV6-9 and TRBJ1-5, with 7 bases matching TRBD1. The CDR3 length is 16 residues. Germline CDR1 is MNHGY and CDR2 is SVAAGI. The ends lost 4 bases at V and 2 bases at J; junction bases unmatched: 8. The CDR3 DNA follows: TGTGCCAGCAGTTCGAACAGGGGTAAGTGCAATCAGCCCCAGCATTTT. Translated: CASSSNRGKCNQPQHF.

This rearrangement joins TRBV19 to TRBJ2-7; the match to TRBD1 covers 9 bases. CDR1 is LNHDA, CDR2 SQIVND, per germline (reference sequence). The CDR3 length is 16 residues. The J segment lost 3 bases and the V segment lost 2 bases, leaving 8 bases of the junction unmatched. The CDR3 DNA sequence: TGTGCCAGTAGTATATCCGGGACAGGGTTGAACTACGAGCAGTACTTC. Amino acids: CASSISGTGLNYEQYF.

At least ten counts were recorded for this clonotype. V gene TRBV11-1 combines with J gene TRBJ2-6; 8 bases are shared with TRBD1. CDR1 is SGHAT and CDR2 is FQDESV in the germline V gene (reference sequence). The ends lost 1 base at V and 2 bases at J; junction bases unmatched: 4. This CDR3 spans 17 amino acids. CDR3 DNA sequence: TGTGCCAGCAGCTTAGGACAGGGGTACCCTGGGGCCAACGTCCTGACTTTC. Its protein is CASSLGQGYPGANVLTF.

The CDR3, as DNA: TGTGCCAGCACCCTCGGGGGGGGTCGAGAGACCCAGTACTTC. Translation gives CASTLGGGRETQYF. The chain employs TRBV7-6 and TRBJ2-5, with 8 positions matching TRBD2. Germline loops: CDR1 SGHVS, CDR2 FNYEAQ. The CDR3 contains 14 residues. The J segment lost 4 bases and the V segment lost 7 bases, leaving 8 bases of the junction unmatched.

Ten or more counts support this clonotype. In DNA, the CDR3 is TGTGCCAGCAGCTCGACTAGCGGGATTTCTTACAATGAGCAGTTCTTC. This gives the protein CASSSTSGISYNEQFF. V usage is TRBV28 and J usage is TRBJ2-1; TRBD2 agrees at 11 bases. After removal of 6 bases from V and 4 bases from J, the junction contained 8 bases not matched to a gene. Germline CDR1 MDHEN, CDR2 SYDVKM. This CDR3 is 16 amino acids long.

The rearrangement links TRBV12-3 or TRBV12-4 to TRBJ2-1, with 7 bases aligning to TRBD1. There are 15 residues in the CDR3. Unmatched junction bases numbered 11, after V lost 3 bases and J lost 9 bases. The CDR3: CASSLTGNRFGEQFF. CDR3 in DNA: TGTGCCAGCAGTTTGACAGGGAATCGGTTCGGTGAGCAGTTCTTC.

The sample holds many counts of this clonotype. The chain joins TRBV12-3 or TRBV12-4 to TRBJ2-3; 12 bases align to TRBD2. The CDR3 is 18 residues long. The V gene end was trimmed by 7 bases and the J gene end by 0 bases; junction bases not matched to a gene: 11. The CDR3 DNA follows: TGTGCCAGCAAATATCGGACTAGCGGGATACCTAGCACAGATACGCAGTATTTT. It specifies CASKYRTSGIPSTDTQYF.

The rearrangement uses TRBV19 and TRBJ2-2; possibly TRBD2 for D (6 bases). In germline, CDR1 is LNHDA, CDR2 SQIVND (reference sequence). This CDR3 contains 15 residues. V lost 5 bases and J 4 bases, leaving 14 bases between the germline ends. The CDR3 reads CASSPGSGLTGELFF. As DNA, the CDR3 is TGTGCCAGTAGTCCGGGTAGCGGACTCACCGGGGAGCTGTTTTTT.

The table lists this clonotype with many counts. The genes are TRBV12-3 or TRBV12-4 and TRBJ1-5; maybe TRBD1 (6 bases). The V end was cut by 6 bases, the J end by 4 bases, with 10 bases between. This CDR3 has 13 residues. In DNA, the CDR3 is TGTGCCAGCAGGGATACAGGGAATCAGCCCCAGCATTTT. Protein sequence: CASRDTGNQPQHF.

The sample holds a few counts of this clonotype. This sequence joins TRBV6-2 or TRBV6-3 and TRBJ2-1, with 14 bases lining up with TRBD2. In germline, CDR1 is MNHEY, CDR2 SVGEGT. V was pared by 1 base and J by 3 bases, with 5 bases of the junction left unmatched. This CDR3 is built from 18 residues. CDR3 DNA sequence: TGTGCCAGCAGTTACTTAGGCGGGACTAGCGGGAGCTACAATGAGCAGTTCTTC. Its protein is CASSYLGGTSGSYNEQFF.

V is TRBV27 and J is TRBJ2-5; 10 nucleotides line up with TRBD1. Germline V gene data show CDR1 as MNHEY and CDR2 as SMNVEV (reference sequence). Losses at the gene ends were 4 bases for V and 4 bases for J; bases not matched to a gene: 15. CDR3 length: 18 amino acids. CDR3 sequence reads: CASSYPPDRGPSVETQYF. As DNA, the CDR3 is TGTGCCAGCAGTTATCCCCCTGACAGGGGGCCTTCCGTAGAGACCCAGTACTTC.

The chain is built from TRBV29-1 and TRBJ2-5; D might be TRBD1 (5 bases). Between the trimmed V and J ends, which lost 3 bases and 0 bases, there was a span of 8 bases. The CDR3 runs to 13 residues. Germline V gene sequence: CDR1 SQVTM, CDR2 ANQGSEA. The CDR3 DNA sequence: TGCAGCGTTGATTGGGGCAACCAAGAGACCCAGTACTTC. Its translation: CSVDWGNQETQYF.

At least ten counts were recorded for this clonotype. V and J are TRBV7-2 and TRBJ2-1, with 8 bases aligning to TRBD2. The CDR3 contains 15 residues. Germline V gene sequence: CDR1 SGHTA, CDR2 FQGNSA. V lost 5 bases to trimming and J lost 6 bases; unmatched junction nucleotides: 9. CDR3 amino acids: CASSHTSSGLNEQFF. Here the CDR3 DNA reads TGTGCCAGCAGCCACACTTCTAGCGGGCTCAATGAGCAGTTCTTC.

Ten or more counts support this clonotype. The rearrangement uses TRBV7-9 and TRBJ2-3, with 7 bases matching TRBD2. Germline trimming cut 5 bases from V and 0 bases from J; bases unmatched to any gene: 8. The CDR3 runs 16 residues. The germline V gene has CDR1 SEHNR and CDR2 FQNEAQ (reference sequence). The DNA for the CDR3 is TGTGCCAGCAGCGCCCCTAGCGGAACTAGCACAGATACGCAGTATTTT. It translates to CASSAPSGTSTDTQYF.

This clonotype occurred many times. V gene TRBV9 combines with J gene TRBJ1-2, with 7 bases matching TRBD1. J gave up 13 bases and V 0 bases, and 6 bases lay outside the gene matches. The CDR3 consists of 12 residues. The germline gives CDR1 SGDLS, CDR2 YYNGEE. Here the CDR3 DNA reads TGTGCCAGCAGCGTAGTAGAGGGGGCTTTCACCTTC. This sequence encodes CASSVVEGAFTF.